This T cell receptor beta chain was profiled in a study of beta chain features in type 1 diabetes. General study findings and limits: The naive, central memory and Treg TCRB repertoires showed an apparent similarity that was greater among patients than among healthy donors.

In the case of this clone: What it binds is not known.

The authors reverse transcribed all of the isolated RNA, so sequencing captured expressed TCRB transcripts. Method: immunoSEQ multiplex PCR; TCRdb's copy keeps in-frame clones and lacks some. Of 400,000 to 600,000 clones in the sample, 25% to 35% are singletons; the top ten hold roughly 0.06%. Germline CDR1 reads SSHAT; CDR2 reads FNYEAQ (reference sequence). CDR3 length: 17 amino acids. The germline V and J ends were trimmed by 5 bases and 5 bases, with 24 bases remaining between them. A single heparinised draw of 95 to 150 mL on average was taken per donor. Sorting based on CD45RO/CCR7/CD25/CD127/CD95/CD27 separated CD4+ naive, central memory, regulatory and stem cell-like memory cells.

This clonotype was obtained from a man aged 18 to 29 in good health. V usage is TRBV7-7 and J usage is TRBJ2-5; maybe TRBD2 (6 bases). Sequencing used naive CD4+ T cells from blood. This CDR3 is CASSPNGGPPLGETQYF. In nucleotides, the CDR3 is TGTGCCAGCAGCCCGAACGGAGGGCCCCCCCTCGGGGAGACCCAGTACTTC.